This TCR beta chain was identified during a study of T cell responses to AZD1222 COVID-19 vaccine. Overall study findings and caveats: The span of vaccine-associated CD4 TCRs extended across spike, with dominance at 160-218 and 743-854. Spike-specific TCR breadth and depth rose after two AZD1222 doses.

This clone was seen once. The target antigen is unknown. The CDR3 consists of 18 residues. CDR1 and CDR2 from the germline V gene are MGHDK and SYGVNS. V trimming: 5 bases; J trimming: 7 bases; junction bases outside the gene matches: 12. Sequencing was performed with immunoSEQ multiplex PCR; in TCRdb, only in-frame clones are kept and a portion is missing. The sample contains 120,000 or so clones, roughly 90% of which appear only once. The receptor's source is an adult in good health. The V call is TRBV25-1, the J call TRBJ1-6, with 12 bases lining up with TRBD1. The sample consisted of peripheral blood, taken on day 0 of AZD1222 vaccination. The DNA of the CDR3 is TGTGCCAGCAGTCCGGGACAGGGGGCAGCTATGCGGAATTCACCCCTCCACTTT. Translating it yields CASSPGQGAAMRNSPLHF.